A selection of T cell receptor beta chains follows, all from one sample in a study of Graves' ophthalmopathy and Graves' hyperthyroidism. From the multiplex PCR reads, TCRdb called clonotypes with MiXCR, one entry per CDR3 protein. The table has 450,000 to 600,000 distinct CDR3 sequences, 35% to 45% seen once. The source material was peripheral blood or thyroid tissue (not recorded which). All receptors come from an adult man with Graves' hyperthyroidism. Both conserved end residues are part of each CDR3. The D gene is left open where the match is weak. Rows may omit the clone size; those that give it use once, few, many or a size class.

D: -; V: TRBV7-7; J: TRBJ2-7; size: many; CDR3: CASSFRVGTQYEQYF; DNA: TGTGCTAGCAGCTTCAGGGTCGGCACGCAATACGAGCAGTACTTC
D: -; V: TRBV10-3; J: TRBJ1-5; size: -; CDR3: CASSGYGTSNQPQHF; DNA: TGTGCCAGCAGTGGGTACGGGACCAGCAATCAGCCCCAGCATTTT
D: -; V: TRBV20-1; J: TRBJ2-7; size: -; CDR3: CSARGTGFEQYF; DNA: TGCAGTGCTAGAGGTACGGGTTTCGAGCAGTACTTC
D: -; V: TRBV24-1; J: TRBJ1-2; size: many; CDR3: CATKDSIANYGYTF; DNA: TGTGCCACCAAAGACAGTATCGCTAACTATGGCTACACCTTC
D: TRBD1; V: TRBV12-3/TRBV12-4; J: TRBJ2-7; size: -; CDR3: CASGMGQIAYGQYF; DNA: TGTGCCAGCGGGATGGGACAGATAGCCTACGGGCAGTACTTC
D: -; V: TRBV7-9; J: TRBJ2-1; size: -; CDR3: CASSFQPGEQFF; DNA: TGTGCCAGCAGCTTTCAGCCGGGGGAGCAGTTCTTC
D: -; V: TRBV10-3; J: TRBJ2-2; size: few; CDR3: CAIRDTGELFF; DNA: TGTGCCATCAGGGACACCGGGGAGCTGTTTTTT
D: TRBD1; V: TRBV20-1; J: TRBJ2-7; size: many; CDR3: CSATGDSYEQYF; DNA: TGCAGTGCTACCGGGGACAGCTACGAGCAGTACTTC
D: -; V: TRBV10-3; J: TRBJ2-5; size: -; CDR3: CAIRSGSDSNQPQYF; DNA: TGTGCCATCAGATCGGGGAGCGATAGCAATCAGCCCCAGTACTTC
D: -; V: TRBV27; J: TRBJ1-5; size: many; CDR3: CASSFGSRQPQHF; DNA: TGTGCCAGCAGTTTCGGTAGCCGGCAGCCCCAGCATTTT
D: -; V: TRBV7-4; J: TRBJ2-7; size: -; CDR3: CASSFEGSTYEQYF; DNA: TGTGCCAGCAGCTTTGAGGGGAGTACCTACGAGCAGTACTTC
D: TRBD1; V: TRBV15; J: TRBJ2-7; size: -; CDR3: CATSTGTGYEQYF; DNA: TGTGCCACCAGCACCGGGACAGGCTACGAGCAGTACTTC
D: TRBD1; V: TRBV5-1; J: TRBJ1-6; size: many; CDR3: CASRRDGTGDSPLHF; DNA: TGCGCCAGCAGACGCGACGGTACAGGGGATTCACCCCTCCACTTT
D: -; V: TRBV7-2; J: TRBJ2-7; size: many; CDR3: CASSYEFYEQYF; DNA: TGTGCCAGCAGCTACGAATTCTACGAGCAGTACTTC
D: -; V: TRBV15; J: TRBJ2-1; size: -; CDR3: CATSRISSYNEQFF; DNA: TGTGCCACCAGCAGAATTAGCTCCTACAATGAGCAGTTCTTC
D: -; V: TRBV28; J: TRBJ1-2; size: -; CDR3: CASTIGGRLVNGYTF; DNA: TGTGCCAGCACGATCGGGGGGCGCCTGGTTAATGGCTACACCTTC
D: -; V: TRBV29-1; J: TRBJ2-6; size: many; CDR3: CSVERDHGANVLTF; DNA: TGCAGCGTTGAAAGGGACCATGGGGCCAACGTCCTGACTTTC
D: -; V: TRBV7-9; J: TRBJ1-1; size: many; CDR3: CASSLKRGEAFF; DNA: TGTGCCAGCAGCTTAAAGCGGGGTGAAGCTTTCTTT
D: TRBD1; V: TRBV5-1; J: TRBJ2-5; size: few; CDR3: CASSLMTGGGQGNQETQYF; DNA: TGCGCCAGCAGCTTGATGACAGGGGGCGGTCAGGGTAACCAAGAGACCCAGTACTTC
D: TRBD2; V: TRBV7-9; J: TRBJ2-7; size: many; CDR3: CASSPGLAGEGTYEQYF; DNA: TGTGCCAGCAGCCCTGGACTAGCGGGAGAAGGCACCTACGAGCAGTACTTC
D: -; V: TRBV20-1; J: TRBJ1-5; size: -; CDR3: CSARGTPGTQHF; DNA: TGCAGTGCTAGAGGGACACCTGGGACCCAGCATTTT
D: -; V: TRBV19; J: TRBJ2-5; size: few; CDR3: CASSINLRRGHGTQYF; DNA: TGTGCCAGTAGTATTAACCTCCGGAGGGGGCACGGGACCCAGTACTTC
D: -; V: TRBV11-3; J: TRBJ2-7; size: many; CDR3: CASSHIGGTPYF; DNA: TGTGCCAGCAGCCACATCGGTGGGACCCCGTACTTC
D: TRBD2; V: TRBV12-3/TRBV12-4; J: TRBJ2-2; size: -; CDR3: CASIPRLAGPGELFF; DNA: TGTGCCAGCATCCCTCGACTAGCGGGGCCCGGGGAGCTGTTTTTT
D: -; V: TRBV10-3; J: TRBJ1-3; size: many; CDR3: CAIVTAENTIYF; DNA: TGTGCCATCGTGACAGCAGAAAACACCATATATTTT
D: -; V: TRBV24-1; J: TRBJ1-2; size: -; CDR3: CATSDVTGGIYGYTF; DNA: TGTGCCACCAGTGATGTGACGGGAGGAATCTATGGCTACACCTTC
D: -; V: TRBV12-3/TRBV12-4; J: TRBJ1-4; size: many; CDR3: CASRDRRMTGLFF; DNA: TGTGCCAGCAGGGACAGACGAATGACGGGACTGTTTTTT
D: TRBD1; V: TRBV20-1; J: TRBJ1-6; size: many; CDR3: CSASGTGQNSPLHF; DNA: TGCAGTGCTAGCGGGACAGGGCAAAATTCACCCCTCCACTTT